Sequencing of this T cell receptor beta chain was carried out in a study of early T cells in non-severe SARS-CoV-2 infection. Whole-study context: Unpaired chains resulted from sequencing bulk RNA of unsorted whole blood. Study conclusions and caveats: Clonotype matching in VDJdb favored anti-spike CD8 responses and did not capture private and CD4 specificities.

Researchers attached unique molecular identifiers to individual cDNA molecules. TCRdb reanalysed the 5' RACE reads using MiXCR and keeps one entry per CDR3 protein. The sample holds tens of thousands of distinct CDR3 sequences, approximately 8% seen once. CDR1 and CDR2 (germline): SQVTM, ANQGSEA. The V gene end was trimmed by 7 bases and the J gene end by 2 bases; junction bases not matched to a gene: 12. There are 16 residues in the CDR3. As for this clonotype: The antigen is undetermined.

The source of this sequence is an adult who was a healthcare worker with PCR-confirmed SARS-CoV-2 infection or an uninfected control (not recorded which). The sequencing used whole blood, collected at baseline. J is TRBJ1-4 and V is TRBV29-1; TRBD1 aligns across 8 bases. The chain's CDR3 is CSAHLQGEATNEKLFF. CDR3 coding DNA: TGCAGCGCACATCTACAGGGGGAGGCCACTAATGAAAAACTGTTTTTT.